This TCR beta chain was recovered during a study of T cell responses to AZD1222 COVID-19 vaccine. The study's findings and limits: Spike-specific TCR breadth and depth grew following two AZD1222 doses. Reportedly, nearly half of unique spike TCRs recognized epitopes outside B.1.351/B.1.1.7 mutations. Sampling captured repertoires only after the peak T cell response.

Clones were sequenced by immunoSEQ multiplex PCR, and TCRdb holds only the in-frame ones, with some missing. Among fewer than 180,000 clones listed, around 90% were seen once. From germline, CDR1 is DFQATT and CDR2 SNEGSKA (reference sequence). The CDR3 is made up of 11 amino acids. The V end lost 3 bases, the J end lost 6 bases, and 6 bases lay between the germline ends. Pooling was applied to second doses at about 4 or about 12 weeks. On this clone: Its specificity is not known.

The rearrangement uses TRBV20-1 and TRBJ2-1; D remains ambiguous. This clonotype was obtained from an adult who received the AZD1222 COVID-19 vaccine. The starting material was peripheral blood, obtained 28 days after the second AZD1222 dose. The CDR3 nucleotides read TGCAGTGCTAGCCGCTCCAATGAGCAGTTCTTC. Its translation is CSASRSNEQFF.